The T cell receptor (beta chain) described here comes from a study of shared clonotypes between healthy human individuals. TCRdb's copy holds only in-frame clones and misses some; the assay was immunoSEQ multiplex PCR. The table includes over a million clones, roughly 97% detected once. This CDR3 spans 15 amino acids. Sequences were obtained from naive CD4+ T cells sorted from blood. Subset in this sample: CD45RA+ positively selected. V gene TRBV21-1 combines with J gene TRBJ1-4. TRBV21-1 is flagged as a pseudogene. The receptor's source is a man younger than 45 in good health. For the CDR3, the DNA is TGTGCCAGCAGCAAAGAACGGGACCTCACAGAACAACTGTTTTTT. This sequence encodes CASSKERDLTEQLFF.